These T cell receptor beta chains were read from a single sample in a study of blood T cells in healthy people across ages. MiXCR was run by TCRdb on the 5' RACE reads, yielding one entry per CDR3 protein. The data contain more than 650,000 distinct CDR3 sequences, approximately 55% of them singletons. Input material: blood. The receptor source for this set is an elderly man in good health. The CDR3 runs from the conserved cysteine through the conserved F or W. Fields, in order: V gene, J gene, D gene, clone size, CDR3 protein, CDR3 DNA. D genes are given only for firm matches. Clone size is not always given. Where it is, it says once, few, many or a class for expanded clones.

v_gene: TRBV9; j_gene: TRBJ1-2; d_gene: .; abundance: .; CDR3aa: CASSVRTDYGYTF; CDR3nt: TGTGCCAGCAGCGTCCGGACAGACTATGGCTACACCTTC
v_gene: TRBV20-1; j_gene: TRBJ1-2; d_gene: TRBD1; abundance: few; CDR3aa: CSARLQGKRNGYTF; CDR3nt: TGCAGTGCTAGATTACAGGGGAAAAGGAATGGCTACACCTTC
v_gene: TRBV29-1; j_gene: TRBJ2-1; d_gene: .; abundance: .; CDR3aa: CSAHGGAGINEQFF; CDR3nt: TGCAGCGCCCATGGGGGGGCTGGCATCAATGAGCAGTTCTTC
v_gene: TRBV7-2; j_gene: TRBJ2-3; d_gene: TRBD2; abundance: .; CDR3aa: CASSLWGTSGTSTDTQYF; CDR3nt: TGTGCCAGCAGCTTATGGGGGACTAGCGGGACTAGCACAGATACGCAGTATTTT
v_gene: TRBV28; j_gene: TRBJ2-1; d_gene: TRBD2; abundance: .; CDR3aa: CASSDQRGYTYNEQFF; CDR3nt: TGTGCCAGCAGCGACCAGCGGGGGTACACATACAATGAGCAGTTCTTC
v_gene: TRBV9; j_gene: TRBJ1-5; d_gene: .; abundance: .; CDR3aa: CASSGDPNQPQHF; CDR3nt: TGTGCCAGCAGCGGAGACCCAAATCAGCCCCAGCATTTT
v_gene: TRBV11-2; j_gene: TRBJ2-1; d_gene: .; abundance: few; CDR3aa: CASSLVRQFYEQFF; CDR3nt: TGTGCCAGCAGCTTAGTTAGGCAGTTCTATGAGCAGTTCTTC
v_gene: TRBV6-5; j_gene: TRBJ1-2; d_gene: .; abundance: .; CDR3aa: CASSPPGGDYGYTF; CDR3nt: TGTGCCAGCAGCCCCCCGGGGGGTGACTATGGCTACACCTTC
v_gene: TRBV6-2/TRBV6-3; j_gene: TRBJ2-7; d_gene: .; abundance: few; CDR3aa: CASSYSNPWSSYEQYF; CDR3nt: TGTGCCAGCAGTTACTCGAACCCCTGGAGCTCCTACGAGCAGTACTTC
v_gene: TRBV21-1; j_gene: TRBJ2-4; d_gene: .; abundance: .; CDR3aa: CASSKEGAKNIQYF; CDR3nt: TGTGCCAGCAGCAAAGAGGGAGCCAAAAACATTCAGTACTTC
v_gene: TRBV7-9; j_gene: TRBJ2-5; d_gene: .; abundance: .; CDR3aa: CASSLRVGIGEETQYF; CDR3nt: TGTGCCAGCAGCTTAAGGGTGGGAATAGGAGAAGAGACCCAGTACTTC
v_gene: TRBV2; j_gene: TRBJ2-3; d_gene: .; abundance: .; CDR3aa: CASANGDAVYTDTQYF; CDR3nt: TGTGCCAGCGCAAACGGTGATGCGGTCTACACAGATACGCAGTATTTT
v_gene: TRBV20-1; j_gene: TRBJ2-7; d_gene: TRBD2; abundance: few; CDR3aa: CSASSPGFAGVEQYF; CDR3nt: TGCAGTGCCTCATCACCGGGCTTTGCGGGAGTCGAGCAGTACTTC
v_gene: TRBV14; j_gene: TRBJ2-7; d_gene: .; abundance: .; CDR3aa: CASSQDPRVTYEQYF; CDR3nt: TGTGCCAGCAGCCAAGATCCCAGGGTCACCTACGAGCAGTACTTC
v_gene: TRBV20-1; j_gene: TRBJ2-1; d_gene: TRBD2; abundance: few; CDR3aa: CSARDAASGRAPSNEQFF; CDR3nt: TGCAGTGCTAGAGATGCGGCTAGCGGGAGGGCCCCTTCAAATGAGCAGTTCTTC
v_gene: TRBV5-1; j_gene: TRBJ1-2; d_gene: .; abundance: few; CDR3aa: CASSLHSAGTSYGYTF; CDR3nt: TGCGCCAGCAGCCTCCACTCCGCCGGGACCTCCTATGGCTACACCTTC
v_gene: TRBV9; j_gene: TRBJ2-7; d_gene: .; abundance: .; CDR3aa: CASSVFPGQGYEQYF; CDR3nt: TGTGCCAGCAGCGTATTTCCGGGTCAAGGCTACGAGCAGTACTTC
v_gene: TRBV3-1; j_gene: TRBJ2-1; d_gene: .; abundance: few; CDR3aa: CASSQSLLREHEQFF; CDR3nt: TGTGCCAGCAGCCAGTCCCTGTTACGGGAACATGAGCAGTTCTTC
v_gene: TRBV2; j_gene: TRBJ2-7; d_gene: .; abundance: .; CDR3aa: CASSGLGGEQYF; CDR3nt: TGTGCCAGCAGCGGACTAGGGGGCGAGCAGTACTTC
v_gene: TRBV20-1; j_gene: TRBJ1-3; d_gene: .; abundance: .; CDR3aa: CSAKDRISGNTIYF; CDR3nt: TGCAGTGCTAAGGACAGAATCTCTGGAAACACCATATATTTT
v_gene: TRBV13; j_gene: TRBJ2-1; d_gene: .; abundance: few; CDR3aa: CASSLERYNEQFF; CDR3nt: TGTGCCAGCAGCTTGGAGCGTTACAATGAGCAGTTCTTC
v_gene: TRBV20-1; j_gene: TRBJ1-2; d_gene: .; abundance: .; CDR3aa: CSASRAYGYTF; CDR3nt: TGCAGTGCTAGCAGGGCCTATGGCTACACCTTC
v_gene: TRBV4-1; j_gene: TRBJ2-5; d_gene: TRBD2; abundance: few; CDR3aa: CASSPYVLAGGLQETQYF; CDR3nt: TGCGCCAGCAGCCCCTACGTCCTAGCGGGAGGTCTCCAAGAGACCCAGTACTTC
v_gene: TRBV29-1; j_gene: TRBJ2-1; d_gene: .; abundance: few; CDR3aa: CSVEGEYSYNEQFF; CDR3nt: TGCAGCGTTGAAGGGGAATACAGTTACAATGAGCAGTTCTTC
v_gene: TRBV27; j_gene: TRBJ1-1; d_gene: .; abundance: .; CDR3aa: CASKRSTEGGEAFF; CDR3nt: TGTGCCAGCAAACGATCGACAGAAGGAGGTGAAGCTTTCTTT
v_gene: TRBV29-1; j_gene: TRBJ2-1; d_gene: TRBD2; abundance: .; CDR3aa: CSSGTSGFYNEQFF; CDR3nt: TGCAGCTCCGGGACTAGCGGTTTCTACAATGAGCAGTTCTTC
v_gene: TRBV29-1; j_gene: TRBJ2-3; d_gene: TRBD2; abundance: .; CDR3aa: CSVTGLAGGTDTQYF; CDR3nt: TGCAGCGTAACCGGACTAGCGGGAGGGACAGATACGCAGTATTTT
v_gene: TRBV30; j_gene: TRBJ2-3; d_gene: .; abundance: .; CDR3aa: CAWSVRGRRYAYF; CDR3nt: TGTGCCTGGAGTGTACGAGGGAGAAGATACGCGTATTTT
v_gene: TRBV11-1; j_gene: TRBJ2-7; d_gene: TRBD2; abundance: few; CDR3aa: CASSSLGGGSYEQYF; CDR3nt: TGTGCCAGCAGCTCTCTGGGCGGGGGTTCCTACGAGCAGTACTTC